This TCR beta chain was sequenced during a study of blood T cells in healthy people across ages. Study-wide points: TCR beta diversity was tightly associated with the proportion of naive T cells.

Only a few counts were recorded for this clonotype. The antigen is not known. Using a J-beta primer mix together with a sample-barcoded 5' primer, a second PCR was run for about 6 to 12 cycles. TCRdb redid the calling of the 5' RACE reads with MiXCR, one entry per CDR3 protein. The sample lists about a million distinct CDR3 sequences; roughly 51% were seen once. Samples each yielded at least 6 micrograms of total RNA. Trimming removed 3 bases at V and 7 bases at J, with 10 bases between. In germline, CDR1 is MNHEY, CDR2 SMNVEV (reference sequence). There are 13 residues in the CDR3. This TCR derives from a woman aged 55 to 70 in good health. The specimen sequenced was blood. The chain carries TRBV27 and TRBJ1-5; TRBD1 is a possible D gene (5 bases). The CDR3 sequence: CASSFRQGQPQHF. CDR3 sequence (DNA): TGTGCCAGCAGTTTTCGTCAGGGCCAGCCCCAGCATTTT.